This T cell receptor beta chain came from a study of control samples from healthy donors and cancer patients. The repertoire was sequenced with immunoSEQ multiplex PCR; TCRdb's copy has only in-frame clones and lacks some. This sample yields around 140,000 clones, of which 89% are seen a single time; just over 7.5% belongs to the top ten. Trimming took 11 bases from V and 0 from J; bases not matched to a gene: 14. The CDR3 runs to 17 residues. Germline V lookup: CDR1 SGHVS, CDR2 FNYEAQ. J is TRBJ2-3 and V is TRBV7-6; 10 bases are shared with TRBD2. The source of this sequence is a middle-aged man with head and neck cancer. The sample comprised PBMCs. CDR3 amino acids: CACRRASGGPSTDTQYF. As DNA, the CDR3 is TGTGCCTGCCGGAGGGCTAGCGGGGGTCCAAGCACAGATACGCAGTATTTT.